This T cell receptor beta chain is drawn from a study of OX40 agonist ivuxolimab in advanced cancers. General study findings and limits: CD8+ T cells (on average) carried more expanded clones than CD4+ T cells.

Autoimmune disease history or systemic immunosuppression disqualified patients. As concerns this clone: The antigen is unknown.

TCRdb keeps only in-frame clones here, not all; method: immunoSEQ multiplex PCR. The sample holds roughly 14,000 clones, around four fifths seen once. The source is an adult with an advanced solid tumor such as melanoma, head and neck, liver or kidney cancer. The input for sequencing was CD4+ or CD8+ T cells sorted from blood, taken in a trial of the OX40 agonist ivuxolimab.

The CDR3 sequence is CASSLTGTSGRWSETQYF. The CDR3 DNA reads TGCGCCAGCAGCCTGACCGGGACTAGCGGGAGGTGGTCGGAGACCCAGTACTTC. The rearrangement joins TRBV4-1 to TRBJ2-5; TRBD2 agrees at 15 bases. V shed 4 bases, J shed 5 bases, and the junction held 11 bases outside the gene matches. Germline loops: CDR1 MGHRA, CDR2 YSYEKL. CDR3 length: 18 residues.